The 7 T cell receptor beta chains in this list originate from one sample, sequenced in a study of somatic mutations in cytotoxic T cells in rheumatoid arthritis. Using immunoSEQ multiplex PCR, the repertoire was profiled, and TCRdb retains in-frame clones only, with some absent. Among some 9,300 clones listed, 90% to 95% were seen once. Sample: CD8+ T cells sorted from blood. These receptors originate from a young woman with rheumatoid arthritis.

This sequence joins TRBV14 and TRBJ2-7; D remains ambiguous. The CDR3 is 12 amino acids. Trimming left V 5 bases short and J 7 bases short, with 12 bases between. Germline loops: CDR1 SGHDN, CDR2 FVKESK. The CDR3 loop reads CASSYTIREQYF. CDR3 bases: TGTGCCAGCAGCTATACTATACGGGAGCAGTACTTC.

This chain uses TRBV7-2 with TRBJ1-1, with TRBD1 matching over 9 bases. The germline CDR1 and CDR2 sequences are SGHTA and FQGNSA. After removal of 3 bases from V and 1 base from J, the junction contained 3 bases not matched to a gene. CDR3 length: 15 residues. The CDR3 nucleotides read TGTGCCAGCAGCTTCCGGACAGGGGCGAACACTGAAGCTTTCTTT. Translation: CASSFRTGANTEAFF.

The chain recombines TRBV7-2 with TRBJ1-1; D is possibly TRBD1 (6 bases). Trimming left V 4 bases short and J 4 bases short, with 19 bases between. This CDR3 has 16 amino acids. Per the germline V gene, CDR1 is SGHTA and CDR2 is FQGNSA. CDR3: CASSSSTGLLGTEAFF. The CDR3 bases are TGTGCCAGCAGCTCATCGACAGGACTTTTAGGCACTGAAGCTTTCTTT.

A note on this clone: Other DNA sequences in this specimen translate into the identical CDR3. The V call is TRBV20-1, the J call TRBJ2-1; D is unclear. The CDR3 extends over 10 amino acids. Germline CDR1 reads DFQATT; CDR2 reads SNEGSKA (reference sequence). Trimming removed 5 bases from V and 9 bases from J, with 8 bases in between. This CDR3 reads CSAVSGEQFF. The CDR3 DNA reads as TGCAGTGCTGTTAGTGGTGAGCAGTTCTTC.

The V gene is TRBV27, the J gene TRBJ2-7; 8 nucleotides match TRBD1. This CDR3 contains 13 residues. V was pared by 6 bases and J by 2 bases, with 3 bases of the junction left unmatched. Germline V gives CDR1 MNHEY, CDR2 SMNVEV (reference sequence). This chain's CDR3 is CASSDRGTYEQYF. The DNA for the CDR3 is TGTGCCAGCAGCGACAGGGGAACCTACGAGCAGTACTTC.

The rearrangement joins TRBV29-1 to TRBJ2-1, with D unresolved. Trimming removed 3 bases at V and 6 bases at J, with 15 bases between. Germline V CDR1 and CDR2: SQVTM, ANQGSEA. The length of the CDR3 is 14 residues. The CDR3 DNA reads as TGCAGCGTTGAGGTTGAGTCGCCAACCAATGAGCAGTTCTTC. This encodes CSVEVESPTNEQFF.

J is TRBJ1-4 and V is TRBV28; no reliable D call. V lost 2 bases and J 5 bases, leaving 12 bases between the germline ends. This CDR3 spans 15 amino acids. Germline V gene data show CDR1 as MDHEN and CDR2 as SYDVKM. CDR3 residues: CASSLARPPNEKLFF. In nucleotides, the CDR3 is TGTGCCAGCAGTTTAGCGAGGCCACCAAATGAAAAACTGTTTTTT. Full variable domain (rest looked up from reference TRBV28 and TRBJ1-4): DVKVTQSSRYLVKRTGEKVFLECVQDMDHENMFWYRQDPGLGLRLIYFSYDVKMKEKGDIPEGYSVSREKKERFSLILESASTNQTSMYLCASSLARPPNEKLFFGSGTQLSVL.